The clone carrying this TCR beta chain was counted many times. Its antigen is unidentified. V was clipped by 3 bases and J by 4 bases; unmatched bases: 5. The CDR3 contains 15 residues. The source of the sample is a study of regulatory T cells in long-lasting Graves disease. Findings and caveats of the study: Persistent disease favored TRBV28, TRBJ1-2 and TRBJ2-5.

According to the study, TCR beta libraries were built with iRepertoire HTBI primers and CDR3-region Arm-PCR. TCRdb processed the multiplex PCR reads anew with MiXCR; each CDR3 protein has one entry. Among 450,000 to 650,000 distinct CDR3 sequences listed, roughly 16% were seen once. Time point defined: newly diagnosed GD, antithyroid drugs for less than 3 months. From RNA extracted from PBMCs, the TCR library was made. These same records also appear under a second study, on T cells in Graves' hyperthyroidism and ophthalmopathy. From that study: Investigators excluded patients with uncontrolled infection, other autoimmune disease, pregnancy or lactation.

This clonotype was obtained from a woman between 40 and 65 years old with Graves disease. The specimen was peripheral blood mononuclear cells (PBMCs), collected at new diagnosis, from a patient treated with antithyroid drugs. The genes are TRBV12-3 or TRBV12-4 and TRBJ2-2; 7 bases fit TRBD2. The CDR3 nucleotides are TGTGCCAGCAGTTTGAGTAGCGGGCCCACCGGGGAGCTGTTTTTT. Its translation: CASSLSSGPTGELFF.